One sample yielded the 24 T cell receptor beta chains listed below, sequenced in a study of naive and memory T cell subsets. An equimolar mix of two oligonucleotides served as the beta constant-region primer for TRBC1 and TRBC2. Using its own MiXCR run on the UMI-ligation and nested PCR reads, TCRdb lists one record per CDR3 protein. The data hold a few thousand distinct CDR3 sequences, with approximately 7% observed a single time. Sequenced input: effector memory CD8+ T cells from blood. Subset defined: effector memory, CD45RA- CD27-. All receptors derive from a human donor in good health.

This clonotype has more than one count but fewer than ten. V usage is TRBV20-1 and J usage is TRBJ2-7; D could derive from TRBD1 or TRBD2 (5 bases each). Germline loops: CDR1 DFQATT, CDR2 SNEGSKA (reference sequence). The ends were cut back, 6 bases at V and 4 bases at J, with 16 bases in the middle. The CDR3 sequence is 13 residues long. The CDR3 sequence: CSAPFRGVYEQYF. The CDR3 DNA is TGCAGTGCCCCCTTCCGAGGGGTATACGAGCAGTACTTC.

V gene TRBV3-1 combines with J gene TRBJ2-5, with a tentative D call TRBD1 (5 bases). The CDR3 is 22 residues long. CDR1 and CDR2 (germline): LGHDT, YNNKEL (reference sequence). Trimming took 0 bases from V and 1 from J, leaving 30 bases between them. CDR3 nucleotides: TGTGCCAGCAGCCAAGATCCCGTTATTAGGGCAGGGAAATTATCCCGCCAAGAGACCCAGTACTTC. As protein: CASSQDPVIRAGKLSRQETQYF.

The CDR3 sequence: CASSFGQGSYEQYF. The CDR3 bases are TGTGCCAGCAGTTTTGGGCAGGGGTCCTACGAGCAGTACTTC. V usage is TRBV27 and J usage is TRBJ2-7, with a weak D call TRBD1 (6 bases). The CDR3 covers 14 residues. Looked up from germline, CDR1 is MNHEY and CDR2 is SMNVEV (reference sequence). V lost 3 bases and J 1 base, leaving 10 bases between the germline ends.

This clonotype was recorded many times. The chain recombines TRBV9 with TRBJ2-2; 7 positions match TRBD2. The CDR3 is 15 residues long. Germline V gives CDR1 SGDLS, CDR2 YYNGEE. With V trimmed by 1 base and J by 0 bases, 0 bases remained unmatched. CDR3 loop: CASSVTSANTGELFF. The CDR3 DNA reads as TGTGCCAGCAGCGTAACTAGCGCGAACACCGGGGAGCTGTTTTTT. Full variable domain (missing parts from reference TRBV9 and TRBJ2-2): DSGVTQTPKHLITATGQRVTLRCSPRSGDLSVYWYQQSLDQGLQFLIQYYNGEERAKGNILERFSAQQFPDLHSELNLSSLELGDSALYFCASSVTSANTGELFFGEGSRLTVL.

This clonotype was found many times. The V and J genes are TRBV3-1 and TRBJ2-1; 15 bases are a match to TRBD2. The germline CDR1 and CDR2 sequences are LGHDT and YNNKEL (reference sequence). With 5 bases clipped from V and 6 bases from J, the junction kept 11 bases outside the gene matches. This CDR3 has 18 amino acids. The CDR3 sequence is CASSDGTSGRLGTNEQFF. As DNA, the CDR3 is TGTGCCAGCAGCGATGGGACTAGCGGGAGGTTAGGCACCAATGAGCAGTTCTTC.

This clonotype was seen repeatedly, ten times or more. J is TRBJ1-3 and V is TRBV28; tentatively, D is TRBD1 (6 bases). The V gene lost 2 bases and the J gene lost 0 bases, with 17 bases spanning the gap. The length of the CDR3 is 18 residues. The V gene's germline CDR1 is MDHEN and CDR2 SYDVKM. CDR3 coding DNA: TGTGCCAGCAGTTTAGGGCCGGGGGCAGGACGCTCTGGAAACACCATATATTTT. As protein: CASSLGPGAGRSGNTIYF.

The chain is built from TRBV5-5 and TRBJ2-5, with D possibly being TRBD2 (5 bases). Trimming stripped 2 bases from V and 5 bases from J, with 13 bases between. The CDR3 sequence is 14 residues long. CDR1 and CDR2 (germline): SGHKS, YYEKEE (reference sequence). The CDR3 bases are TGTGCCAGCAGCTTTAGACAAGACTACGAGACCCAGTACTTC. It is translated as CASSFRQDYETQYF.

This clonotype has a count of ten or more. This sequence joins TRBV2 and TRBJ2-1; TRBD2 agrees at 7 bases. CDR3 length: 14 residues. Per the germline V gene, CDR1 is SNHLY and CDR2 is FYNNEI. V lost 4 bases and J lost 0; bases outside the gene matches: 0. The CDR3 spells CASSGTSSYNEQFF. The CDR3, as DNA: TGTGCCAGCAGTGGGACTAGCTCCTACAATGAGCAGTTCTTC.

This clonotype occurred many times. The chain joins TRBV10-3 to TRBJ2-7; 12 bases align to TRBD2. Germline lookup yields CDR1 ENHRY and CDR2 SYGVKD. This CDR3 contains 14 residues. J lost 3 bases, V lost 10 bases, and 7 bases had no gene match. CDR3 DNA: TGTGCCACAGGCCTACTAGCGGGAGGCTACGAGCAGTACTTC. It specifies CATGLLAGGYEQYF.

This clonotype has ten or more counts. The rearrangement uses TRBV4-3 and TRBJ2-3, with D tentatively TRBD2 (5 bases). The CDR3 covers 13 residues. V lost 5 bases, J lost 0 bases, and 6 bases lay in between. The germline gives CDR1 LGHNA, CDR2 YSLEER. The CDR3 sequence: CASSWTSTDTQYF. CDR3 bases: TGCGCCAGCAGCTGGACTAGCACAGATACGCAGTATTTT.

J is TRBJ2-7 and V is TRBV5-1; D uncertain. Germline V gene sequence: CDR1 SGHRS, CDR2 YFSETQ. This CDR3 comprises 15 residues. V dropped 1 base and J dropped 0 bases, with 11 bases sitting between them. The CDR3 DNA follows: TGCGCCAGCAGCTTGCGGTTACTGGGCTCCTACGAGCAGTACTTC. Protein product: CASSLRLLGSYEQYF.

This clonotype was observed a few times. This chain uses TRBV4-3 with TRBJ2-7, with 7 bases aligning to TRBD2. Germline V CDR1 and CDR2: LGHNA, YSLEER. V lost 0 bases and J lost 5; bases outside the gene matches: 10. There are 16 residues in the CDR3. CDR3 amino acids: CASSQEPGGYLDEQYF. In DNA form, the CDR3 reads TGCGCCAGCAGCCAAGAACCGGGAGGTTACCTAGACGAGCAGTACTTC.

This clonotype was seen repeatedly, ten times or more. V usage is TRBV10-3 and J usage is TRBJ2-3; TRBD1 matches at 8 bases. The CDR3 covers 14 residues. Germline-derived CDR1 and CDR2 are ENHRY and SYGVKD. Germline trimming cut 10 bases from V and 3 bases from J; bases unmatched to any gene: 9. In nucleotides, the CDR3 is TGTGCCACCTCAGGGGGCGCGGAAACAGATACGCAGTATTTT. Protein: CATSGGAETDTQYF.

The chain recombines TRBV20-1 with TRBJ1-1; D call uncertain. Trimming stripped 3 bases from V and 2 bases from J, with 7 bases between. The germline V gene has CDR1 DFQATT and CDR2 SNEGSKA (reference sequence). CDR3 length equals 12 residues. CDR3 in DNA: TGCAGTGCTAGGCCCCCAAACACTGAAGCTTTCTTT. Residues: CSARPPNTEAFF.

This clonotype was seen ten or more times. The CDR3 DNA reads TGTGCCAGCAGTTTACAGGGGGCTAACTATGGCTACACCTTC. Encoded protein: CASSLQGANYGYTF. The V and J genes are TRBV27 and TRBJ1-2; 7 bases are shared with TRBD1. This CDR3 has 14 residues. Losses at the gene ends were 2 bases for V and 0 bases for J; bases not matched to a gene: 0. CDR1 is MNHEY and CDR2 is SMNVEV in the germline V gene (reference sequence).

This clonotype was observed at least ten times. The genes are TRBV5-5 and TRBJ1-2, with D hard to call. Trimming removed 2 bases from V and 1 base from J, with 6 bases in between. The germline V gene has CDR1 SGHKS and CDR2 YYEKEE (reference sequence). CDR3 size: 13 residues. In DNA, the CDR3 is TGTGCCAGCAGCTTTGCCGTTAACTATGGCTACACCTTC. Its translation: CASSFAVNYGYTF.

The chain has TRBV7-6 and TRBJ2-1, with TRBD2 matching over 8 bases. Trimming at V came to 10 bases and at J to 5 bases, leaving 7 bases not matched to a gene. Germline CDR1 SGHVS, CDR2 FNYEAQ. The CDR3 extends over 13 amino acids. CDR3 protein: CATGRALHNEQFF. The CDR3 DNA sequence: TGTGCCACCGGGAGGGCCCTCCACAATGAGCAGTTCTTC.

This clonotype was recorded at least ten times. The V and J genes are TRBV7-9 and TRBJ2-7, with 11 nucleotides matching TRBD2. Germline CDR1 SEHNR, CDR2 FQNEAQ (reference sequence). The CDR3 covers 15 residues. V lost 1 base to trimming and J lost 7 bases; unmatched junction nucleotides: 6. This CDR3 reads CASSLVSSGRREQYF. For the CDR3, the DNA is TGTGCCAGCAGCTTAGTGTCTAGCGGGAGGCGGGAGCAGTACTTC.

This clonotype was counted at least ten times. The V call is TRBV6-6, the J call TRBJ2-5; possible D gene TRBD1, 5 bases. The CDR3 contains 16 residues. Trimming shortened V by 0 bases and J by 1 base, and 12 bases separated the two germline ends. The germline CDR1 and CDR2 sequences are MNHNY and SVGAGI (reference sequence). This CDR3 reads CASSYSQGRVQETQYF. CDR3 nucleotide sequence: TGTGCCAGCAGTTACTCCCAGGGAAGAGTCCAAGAGACCCAGTACTTC.

This clonotype came up many times. The rearrangement uses TRBV6-1 and TRBJ2-7, with 7 bases aligning to TRBD1. The germline CDR1 and CDR2 sequences are MNHNS and SASEGT. This CDR3 region has 13 residues. J lost 3 bases, V lost 7 bases, and 6 bases had no gene match. DNA of the CDR3: TGTGCCAGCACCGGGACAGAATTCTACGAGCAGTACTTC. It specifies CASTGTEFYEQYF.

This clonotype was recorded only once. The CDR3 region is CASSFLESGQGDTGELFF. CDR3 DNA: TGTGCCAGCAGTTTTCTGGAGTCGGGACAGGGGGACACCGGGGAGCTGTTTTTT. The chain has TRBV27 and TRBJ2-2; 11 bases line up with TRBD1. After removal of 3 bases from V and 3 bases from J, the junction contained 9 bases not matched to a gene. CDR3 size: 18 residues. Per germline, CDR1 MNHEY and CDR2 SMNVEV (reference sequence).

This clonotype appeared many times. V is TRBV3-1 and J is TRBJ2-6; the D is unclear. CDR3 length: 17 residues. Trimming cost V 0 bases and J 5 bases, with 14 bases left between them. Looked up from germline, CDR1 is LGHDT and CDR2 is YNNKEL (reference sequence). CDR3 sequence reads: CASSQDPQPLRANVLTF. The CDR3 bases are TGTGCCAGCAGCCAAGATCCGCAACCTCTGAGGGCCAACGTCCTGACTTTC.

The rearrangement uses TRBV6-4 and TRBJ2-1; D is ambiguous. Germline CDR1 reads MRHNA; CDR2 reads SNTAGT. V was trimmed by 0 bases and J by 0 bases, leaving 6 bases between them. This CDR3 region has 15 residues. CDR3 loop: CASSDSSASYNEQFF. The DNA of the CDR3 is TGTGCCAGCAGTGACTCCAGCGCCTCCTACAATGAGCAGTTCTTC.

This clonotype showed up just a few times. This chain joins TRBV11-2 and TRBJ2-7, with D unresolved. Germline loops: CDR1 SGHAT, CDR2 FQNNGV. Trimming removed 0 bases at V and 5 bases at J, with 5 bases between. The CDR3 loop spans 12 amino acids. The CDR3 sequence: CASSLDSHEQYF. The DNA of the CDR3 is TGTGCCAGCAGCTTAGATAGCCACGAGCAGTACTTC.